This T cell receptor beta chain was sequenced during a study of T cells in Graves' hyperthyroidism and ophthalmopathy. Across the whole study: Pretreatment peripheral blood was obtained at initial diagnosis. Study observations and caveats: By a 13 V-J model, ophthalmopathy was set apart from stable hyperthyroidism. Clonotypes that were expanded in thyroid above 0.001 mostly appeared in blood too.

This clonotype was picked up a small number of times. Antigen: not known. Diagnostic assessment was based on clinical symptoms, serum thyroxine and TRAb, thyroid ultrasound and orbital computed tomography. The CDR3 contains 15 residues. V dropped 8 bases and J dropped 3 bases, with 14 bases sitting between them. Germline V lookup: CDR1 KGHSH, CDR2 LQKENI. RNA transcripts yielded amplified TCR beta CDR3 regions. A first-round RT-PCR of the TCR CDR3 used the HTBI primer set. TCRdb fed the multiplex PCR reads into MiXCR, producing one record per CDR3 protein. The sample has around 690,000 distinct CDR3 sequences, approximately 15% seen once.

This sequence joins TRBV18 and TRBJ2-6; possibly TRBD2 for D (5 bases). This TCR was sampled from a man between 45 and 60 years old with Graves' hyperthyroidism. The sample consisted of blood. For the CDR3, the DNA is TGTGCCAGCCCTTCTCGAGGGAGTGGGGCCAACGTCCTGACTTTC. Its translation: CASPSRGSGANVLTF. The full variable domain, with the rest looked up from reference TRBV18 and TRBJ2-6, is NAGVMQNPRHLVRRRGQEARLRCSPMKGHSHVYWYRQLPEEGLKFMVYLQKENIIDESGMPKERFSAEFPKEGPSILRIQQVVRGDSAAYFCASPSRGSGANVLTFGAGSRLTVL.